This entry lists 15 T cell receptor beta chains sequenced from one sample in a study of T cells in women clearing cervical HPV infection. Only in-frame clones appear in the TCRdb table, and some are missing; sequencing was by immunoSEQ multiplex PCR. The record lists some 23,000 clones, of which the ten most abundant hold approximately 25%. Sequenced material: blood buffy coat. The receptors were gathered from a woman aged 18 to 75 with a cervical HPV16 infection that either progressed to CIN3+ or cleared (not recorded which).

CDR3 protein: CASSSSTGGWETQYF. CDR3 DNA, as far as it was read: TGTGCCAGCAGCTCCTCTACAGGGGGCTGGGAGACC. This rearrangement joins TRBV7-3 to TRBJ2-5, with TRBD1 matching 9 bases. The read falls 3 residues short of the CDR3 end, and the missing part is taken from the germline J gene. CDR3 length: 15 amino acids. V shed 4 bases, J shed 5 bases, and the junction held 8 bases outside the gene matches. The germline V gene encodes CDR1 SGHTA and CDR2 FQGTGA.

Judged by frequency, this clone is medium-sized (0.01 to 0.1%). The CDR3 end lies 3 residues beyond the end of the read and is filled in from the germline J gene. The V and J genes are TRBV14 and TRBJ2-1, with D perhaps TRBD1 (5 bases). The CDR3 totals 15 residues. Trimming pared 0 bases from V and 5 bases from J, leaving 11 bases between. CDR1 and CDR2 from the germline V gene are SGHDN and FVKESK. The CDR3 DNA, read in part, is TGTGCCAGCAGCCAAGAGAGACAGCAGCACAATGAG. Translated: CASSQERQQHNE. The CDR3 in its entirety is CASSQERQQHNEQFF.

Comment on this clone: From the germline J gene comes the end of the CDR3, since the read stops 3 residues before it. The gene calls are TRBV20-1 and TRBJ2-1; weak D call: TRBD1 (5 bases). CDR3 length: 15 amino acids. CDR1 is DFQATT, CDR2 SNEGSKA, per germline (reference sequence). Trimming pared 3 bases from V and 1 base from J, leaving 13 bases between. The sequenced CDR3 bases are TGCAGTGCTAGGATCCTAGGGGAATCCTACAATGAG. Protein sequence: CSARILGESYNE. From start to end, the CDR3 is CSARILGESYNEQFF.

A note on this clone: Read data end 3 residues before the CDR3 end; the end is taken from the germline J gene. V is TRBV6-1 and J is TRBJ1-6; TRBD1 agrees at 7 bases. The junction had 4 bases not matched to a gene; V was cut back by 3 bases and J by 8 bases. The V gene's germline CDR1 is MNHNS and CDR2 SASEGT. This CDR3 region has 14 residues. CDR3 DNA, as far as it was read: TGTGCCAGCAGTGAGGAAGGGGGCGATTCACCC. It is translated as CASSEEGGDSP. The complete CDR3 reads CASSEEGGDSPLHF.

Comment on this clone: The sequenced fragment ends 3 residues before the CDR3 boundary, so the rest is inferred from the germline J gene. This rearrangement joins TRBV19 to TRBJ1-1; D is undetermined. V lost 3 bases to trimming and J lost 3 bases, with 11 bases between them. The germline CDR1 and CDR2 sequences are LNHDA and SQIVND (reference sequence). The CDR3 totals 14 residues. The CDR3 sequence is CASSISGSYTEAFF. CDR3 DNA, as far as it was read: TGTGCCAGTAGTATTTCAGGTAGTTACACTGAA.

As concerns this clone: The sequenced fragment ends 3 residues before the CDR3 boundary, so the rest is inferred from the germline J gene. The chain carries TRBV19 and TRBJ2-6; D is undetermined. Germline V lookup: CDR1 LNHDA, CDR2 SQIVND (reference sequence). The V gene lost 7 bases and the J gene lost 2 bases, with 15 bases spanning the gap. The CDR3 is 16 amino acids. The covered CDR3 bases are TGTGCCAGTACCAACACCGTGGCGGCTGGGGCCAACGTC. Its protein is CASTNTVAAGANV. The full-length CDR3 reads as CASTNTVAAGANVLTF. The full variable domain, its missing parts supplied by reference TRBV19 and TRBJ2-6, is DGGITQSPKYLFRKEGQNVTLSCEQNLNHDAMYWYRQDPGQGLRLIYYSQIVNDFQKGDIAEGYSVSREKKESFPLTVTSAQKNPTAFYLCASTNTVAAGANVLTFGAGSRLTVL.

Concerning this clone: The read comes to an end 3 residues before the CDR3 does, leaving the germline J gene to fill in the end. V is TRBV29-1 and J is TRBJ1-5; no firm D call. The V end was cut by 5 bases, the J end by 3 bases, with 11 bases between. The CDR3 consists of 13 residues. Germline CDR1 is SQVTM and CDR2 is ANQGSEA. This CDR3 reads CSVSRDYNQPQHF. The part of the CDR3 DNA that was read is TGCAGCGTTTCGAGAGACTACAATCAGCCC.

With regard to this clone: The CDR3 end falls 3 residues outside the read, so it is completed with the germline J gene. The chain employs TRBV6-2 or TRBV6-3 and TRBJ2-2; D might be TRBD2 (6 bases). V lost 6 bases, J lost 4 bases, and 15 bases lay in between. Germline lookup yields CDR1 MNHEY and CDR2 SVGEGT. The CDR3 covers 15 residues. This CDR3 is CASSQGWDFTGELFF. CDR3 DNA, as far as it was read: TGTGCCAGCAGCCAGGGTTGGGACTTCACCGGGGAG.

Measured by frequency, this clone is medium-sized. The read terminates 3 residues before the CDR3 end, so the remaining end is supplied by the germline J gene. This sequence joins TRBV20-1 and TRBJ1-6, with 7 nucleotides matching TRBD1. V was pared by 4 bases and J by 9 bases, with 9 bases of the junction left unmatched. Germline loops: CDR1 DFQATT, CDR2 SNEGSKA (reference sequence). The CDR3 spans 14 residues. The sequenced part of the CDR3 DNA is TGCAGTGCTAATTCCGGGACAGCGGGTTCACCC. The encoded protein is CSANSGTAGSP. The CDR3 in its entirety is CSANSGTAGSPLHF.

To note about this clone: The DNA ends 3 residues before the CDR3 does, and the rest of the CDR3 is filled in from the germline J gene. This chain links TRBV20-1 with TRBJ1-5, with D possibly being TRBD1 (5 bases). The germline V gene has CDR1 DFQATT and CDR2 SNEGSKA (reference sequence). The CDR3 has 15 amino acids. The ends were cut back, 1 base at V and 2 bases at J, with 12 bases in the middle. The CDR3 here is CSARVREGGNQPQHF. Partial CDR3 DNA: TGCAGTGCTAGAGTCAGGGAAGGGGGCAATCAGCCC.

About this clone itself: The read gets to within 3 residues of the CDR3 end, and the germline J gene fills in the rest. The V call is TRBV19, the J call TRBJ2-7, with 10 bases lining up with TRBD2. The CDR3 spans 17 residues. The germline V gene encodes CDR1 LNHDA and CDR2 SQIVND (reference sequence). After removal of 5 bases from V and 3 bases from J, the junction contained 13 bases not matched to a gene. The covered CDR3 bases are TGTGCCAGTAGTCCCCTCCGCGGTAGCGGGAGGAACTACGAG. Protein sequence: CASSPLRGSGRNYE. The CDR3 as a whole reads CASSPLRGSGRNYEQYF.

Concerning this clone itself: The CDR3 extends 3 residues past the end of the read, so its final part is completed from the germline J gene. The V call is TRBV10-3, the J call TRBJ2-1, with 7 bases matching TRBD1. CDR1 and CDR2 (germline): ENHRY, SYGVKD. This CDR3 has 14 amino acids. J gave up 5 bases and V 4 bases, and 5 bases lay outside the gene matches. CDR3 sequence: CAISGQGSDNEQFF. The covered CDR3 bases are TGTGCCATCAGTGGACAGGGTTCGGACAATGAG.

Comment on this clone: Coverage ceases 3 residues before the CDR3 finishes, and the germline J gene fills in the end. The rearrangement joins TRBV5-1 to TRBJ2-3; D is perhaps TRBD1 (6 bases). There are 16 residues in the CDR3. The ends were cut back, 4 bases at V and 6 bases at J, with 21 bases in the middle. Germline V gene data show CDR1 as SGHRS and CDR2 as YFSETQ. The chain's CDR3 is CASSLQGATGSDTQYF. The CDR3 DNA, read in part, is TGCGCCAGCAGCCTACAAGGGGCGACAGGTTCTGATACG.

Note on this clone: The CDR3 end is not reached by the read, which stops 3 residues before it; the germline J gene fills it in. The chain recombines TRBV12-3 or TRBV12-4 with TRBJ2-5; 8 nucleotides match TRBD2. The CDR3 runs 14 residues. V trimming: 5 bases; J trimming: 5 bases; junction bases outside the gene matches: 7. This CDR3 is CASSPGLVVETQYF. The DNA read from the CDR3 is TGTGCCAGCAGTCCGGGACTAGTTGTCGAGACC.

Turning to this clone: The read falls 3 residues short of the CDR3 end, and the missing part is taken from the germline J gene. This chain joins TRBV18 and TRBJ2-1; 15 bases map to TRBD2. J was trimmed by 0 bases and V by 4 bases; bases with no gene match: 10. The CDR3 spans 20 residues. Germline CDR1 reads KGHSH; CDR2 reads LQKENI. CDR3 bases read: TGTGCCAGCTCACGTGGGACTAGCGGGGGGCAAACAAGCTCCTACAATGAG. It is translated as CASSRGTSGGQTSSYNE. The CDR3 in full is CASSRGTSGGQTSSYNEQFF.